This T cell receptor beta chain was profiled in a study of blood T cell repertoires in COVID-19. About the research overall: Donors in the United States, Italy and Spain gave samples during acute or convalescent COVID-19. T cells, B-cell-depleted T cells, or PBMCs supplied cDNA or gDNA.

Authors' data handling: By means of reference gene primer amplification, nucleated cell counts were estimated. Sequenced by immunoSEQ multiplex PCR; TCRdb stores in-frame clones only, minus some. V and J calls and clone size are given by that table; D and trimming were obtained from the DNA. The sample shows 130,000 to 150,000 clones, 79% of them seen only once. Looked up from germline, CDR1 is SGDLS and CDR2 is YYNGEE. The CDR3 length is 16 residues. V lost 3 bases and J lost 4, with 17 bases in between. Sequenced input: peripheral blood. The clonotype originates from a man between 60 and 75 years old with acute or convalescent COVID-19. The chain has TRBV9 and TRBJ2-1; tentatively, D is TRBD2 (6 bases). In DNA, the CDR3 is TGTGCCAGCAGCGCCCTCAGGGAGGCGCTATACAATGAGCAGTTCTTC. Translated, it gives CASSALREALYNEQFF.